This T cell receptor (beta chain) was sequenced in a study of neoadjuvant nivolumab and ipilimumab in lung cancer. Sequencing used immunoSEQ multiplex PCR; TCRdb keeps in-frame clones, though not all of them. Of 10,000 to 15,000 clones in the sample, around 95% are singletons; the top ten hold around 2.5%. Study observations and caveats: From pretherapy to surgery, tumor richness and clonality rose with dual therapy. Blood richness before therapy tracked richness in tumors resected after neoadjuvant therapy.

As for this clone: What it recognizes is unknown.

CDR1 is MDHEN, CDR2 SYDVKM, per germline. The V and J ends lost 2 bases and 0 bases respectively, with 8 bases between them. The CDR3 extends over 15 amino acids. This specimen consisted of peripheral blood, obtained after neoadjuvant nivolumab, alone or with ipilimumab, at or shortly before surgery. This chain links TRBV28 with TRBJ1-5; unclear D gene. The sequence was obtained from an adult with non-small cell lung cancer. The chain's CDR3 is CASSLGGYSNQPQHF. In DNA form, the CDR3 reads TGTGCCAGCAGTTTAGGAGGCTATAGCAATCAGCCCCAGCATTTT. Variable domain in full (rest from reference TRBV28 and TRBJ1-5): DVKVTQSSRYLVKRTGEKVFLECVQDMDHENMFWYRQDPGLGLRLIYFSYDVKMKEKGDIPEGYSVSREKKERFSLILESASTNQTSMYLCASSLGGYSNQPQHFGDGTRLSIL.